Following are 9 T cell receptor beta chains from one sample sequenced in a study of cytotoxic CD8 clonotypes in ibrutinib-treated CLL. Measured with immunoSEQ multiplex PCR; TCRdb has only the in-frame clones, and not every one. Here the sample spans over 25,000 clones, 75% to 80% being singletons. The material was PBMCs, obtained after 36 months of ibrutinib treatment. These receptors were taken from a human donor with chronic lymphocytic leukemia.

This clone turned up a few times. The chain combines TRBV10-3 with TRBJ1-1; a weak D match, TRBD1 (5 bases). The CDR3 has 16 amino acids. Germline CDR1 is ENHRY and CDR2 is SYGVKD. V dropped 0 bases and J dropped 0 bases, with 11 bases sitting between them. The CDR3 bases are TGTGCCATCAGTGAGTCGATGGGGGAACTGAACACTGAAGCTTTCTTT. This sequence encodes CAISESMGELNTEAFF.

This chain links TRBV4-1 with TRBJ2-1, with D possibly TRBD2 on 5 matching bases. Between the trimmed V and J ends, which lost 0 bases and 4 bases, there was a span of 16 bases. Per germline, CDR1 MGHRA and CDR2 YSYEKL. This CDR3 spans 17 amino acids. The DNA of the CDR3 is TGCGCCAGCAGCCAAGAGTGGACTTTCCCCGCTTACAATGAGCAGTTCTTC. Its translation: CASSQEWTFPAYNEQFF.

This clone was detected only a few times. This chain uses TRBV9 with TRBJ1-2; D might be TRBD1 (6 bases). The CDR3 spans 15 residues. V lost 3 bases and J 4 bases, leaving 16 bases between the germline ends. Germline values: CDR1 SGDLS, CDR2 YYNGEE. CDR3 residues: CASSDTGRLGYGYTF. DNA for the CDR3: TGTGCCAGCAGCGATACAGGGAGGCTGGGCTATGGCTACACCTTC.

This clone was observed a single time. The rearrangement links TRBV29-1 to TRBJ1-1; D gene unclear. The CDR3 covers 12 residues. V lost 2 bases, J lost 7 bases, and 11 bases lay in between. Germline V gene sequence: CDR1 SQVTM, CDR2 ANQGSEA. CDR3 protein: CSVETHYHEAFF. In DNA, the CDR3 is TGCAGCGTTGAAACACACTACCATGAAGCTTTCTTT.

A note on this clone: At one end, the junction sequence differs from germline, possibly due to a read error. The V and J genes are TRBV4-1 and TRBJ1-2; D is possibly TRBD1 (5 bases). The CDR3 consists of 15 residues. Germline lookup yields CDR1 MGHRA and CDR2 YSYEKL. CDR3 in amino acids: CASSQERGDRTSPSF. The CDR3 DNA follows: TGCGCCAGCAGCCAAGAAAGAGGGGACCGTACATCCCCCTCCTTC.

The table lists this clone with a few counts. V is TRBV18 and J is TRBJ2-7; a possible D gene is TRBD2 (6 bases). The CDR3 covers 16 residues. V lost 0 bases, J lost 2 bases, and 14 bases lay in between. Germline V gene data show CDR1 as KGHSH and CDR2 as LQKENI. CDR3 coding DNA: TGTGCCAGCTCACCACCGGGGACTCGGCTTGCCTACGAGCAGTACTTC. Encoded protein: CASSPPGTRLAYEQYF. Together with reference TRBV18 and TRBJ2-7, the CDR3 gives the full variable domain: NAGVMQNPRHLVRRRGQEARLRCSPMKGHSHVYWYRQLPEEGLKFMVYLQKENIIDESGMPKERFSAEFPKEGPSILRIQQVVRGDSAAYFCASSPPGTRLAYEQYFGPGTRLTVT.

The chain has TRBV7-9 and TRBJ1-2; D unresolved. This CDR3 contains 15 residues. V lost 6 bases and J lost 7, with 21 bases in between. CDR1 SEHNR and CDR2 FQNEAQ come from the germline V gene (reference sequence). In nucleotides, the CDR3 is TGTGCCAGCAGTCCTTTGGGGAGCGGTCTTGGTGGCTACACCTTC. This encodes CASSPLGSGLGGYTF.

A single count supports this clone. The sample contains more than one DNA sequence encoding this CDR3. The chain combines TRBV19 with TRBJ1-2, with D perhaps TRBD1 (5 bases). Germline loops: CDR1 LNHDA, CDR2 SQIVND (reference sequence). V lost 3 bases and J lost 1, with 6 bases in between. The CDR3 contains 13 residues. The CDR3 loop is CASSIGGNYGYTF. DNA for the CDR3: TGTGCCAGTAGTATCGGGGGTAACTATGGCTACACCTTC.

This sequence joins TRBV7-3 and TRBJ1-5; D remains unclear. Trimming shortened V by 1 base and J by 3 bases, and 7 bases separated the two germline ends. Per germline, CDR1 SGHTA and CDR2 FQGTGA. The CDR3 is 14 residues long. The CDR3 nucleotides read TGTGCCAGCAGCTTAAGTGGTTACAATCAGCCCCAGCATTTT. It yields the protein CASSLSGYNQPQHF. The full variable domain, in which reference TRBV7-3 and TRBJ1-5 provide the parts outside the CDR3, is GAGVSQTPSNKVTEKGKYVELRCDPISGHTALYWYRQSLGQGPEFLIYFQGTGAADDSGLPNDRFFAVRPEGSVSTLKIQRTERGDSAVYLCASSLSGYNQPQHFGDGTRLSIL.